The 22 T cell receptor beta chains below all came from one sample that was sequenced in a study of blood T cell repertoires in COVID-19. Measured with immunoSEQ multiplex PCR; TCRdb has only the in-frame clones, and not every one. The sample yields roughly 200,000 clones, around nine tenths seen once. Sequenced sample: peripheral blood. The receptors come from a man in his late teens or twenties with active or convalescent COVID-19.

This chain joins TRBV4-2 and TRBJ2-3; D call uncertain. Deletions cut 0 bases from V and 0 bases from J, with 10 bases between. The CDR3 is 16 residues long. Germline assignment: CDR1 LGHNA and CDR2 YNFKEQ. CDR3 sequence reads: CASSQESRLSTDTQYF. The CDR3 DNA is TGTGCCAGCAGCCAAGAGTCGCGGCTCAGCACAGATACGCAGTATTTT.

V gene TRBV4-1 combines with J gene TRBJ2-3, with 14 bases identical to TRBD2. Germline V lookup: CDR1 MGHRA, CDR2 YSYEKL. This CDR3 has 19 amino acids. V shed 1 base, J shed 2 bases, and the junction held 8 bases outside the gene matches. The CDR3 DNA follows: TGCGCCAGCAGCCAAGTTGCCGGACTAGCGGGGGGAAACACAGATACGCAGTATTTT. This gives the protein CASSQVAGLAGGNTDTQYF.

This chain uses TRBV27 with TRBJ1-2; D perhaps matches TRBD1 (6 bases). Trimming took off 4 bases at V and 2 bases at J, with 14 bases between the two ends. CDR3 length: 15 amino acids. Germline V gene lookup returns CDR1 MNHEY and CDR2 SMNVEV (reference sequence). CDR3 DNA: TGTGCCAGCAGTTCGACAGGACAGCCAAACTATGGCTACACCTTC. Its translation: CASSSTGQPNYGYTF.

The chain links TRBV28 to TRBJ1-5; D ambiguous. V lost 3 bases and J lost 0, with 9 bases in between. The CDR3 runs to 15 residues. The germline CDR1 and CDR2 sequences are MDHEN and SYDVKM. CDR3 in DNA: TGTGCCAGCAGTTTGTTGCAGGCTAGCAATCAGCCCCAGCATTTT. It codes for CASSLLQASNQPQHF.

The chain has TRBV10-3 and TRBJ1-3, with 8 bases fitting TRBD1. Trimming took 4 bases from V and 2 from J; bases not matched to a gene: 1. Looked up from germline, CDR1 is ENHRY and CDR2 is SYGVKD. The CDR3 sequence is 14 residues long. The CDR3 here is CAISADRAGNTIYF. In nucleotides, the CDR3 is TGTGCCATCAGTGCGGACAGGGCTGGAAACACCATATATTTT.

The J gene is TRBJ1-2, the V gene TRBV27, with 10 bases that match TRBD1. CDR1 is MNHEY and CDR2 is SMNVEV in the germline V gene (reference sequence). CDR3 length: 14 residues. The junction had 5 bases not matched to a gene; V was cut back by 3 bases and J by 7 bases. For the CDR3, the DNA is TGTGCCAGCAGTTTCTCGACAGGGGGCCTTGGCTACACCTTC. Its translation: CASSFSTGGLGYTF.

The rearrangement links TRBV7-9 to TRBJ2-2; no reliable D call. CDR1 SEHNR and CDR2 FQNEAQ come from the germline V gene (reference sequence). The CDR3 length is 16 residues. V dropped 1 base and J dropped 1 base, with 10 bases sitting between them. In nucleotides, the CDR3 is TGTGCCAGCAGCTTAGTTCTTCCAGGGAACACCGGGGAGCTGTTTTTT. It specifies CASSLVLPGNTGELFF.

The V gene is TRBV4-3, the J gene TRBJ2-1; 9 nucleotides match TRBD1. CDR1 and CDR2 from the germline V gene are LGHNA and YSLEER. V gave up 2 bases and J gave up 2 bases; unmatched junction bases: 4. This CDR3 contains 16 residues. Here the CDR3 DNA reads TGCGCCAGCAGCCAAAACGACAGGGGGGCCTACAATGAGCAGTTCTTC. Translation: CASSQNDRGAYNEQFF.

The chain carries TRBV6-2 or TRBV6-3 and TRBJ2-1; D not certain. From germline, CDR1 is MNHEY and CDR2 SVGEGT. V lost 2 bases, J lost 9 bases, and 8 bases lay in between. There are 12 residues in the CDR3. The CDR3 DNA reads TGTGCCAGCAGTTACAGCGTCGTTGAGCAGTTCTTC. Its protein is CASSYSVVEQFF.

Written as DNA, the CDR3 is TGTGCCAGCAGCTCGAAACAGGGGGCGGGGGAGCAGTACTTC. This gives the protein CASSSKQGAGEQYF. This sequence joins TRBV5-4 and TRBJ2-7; 9 bases fit TRBD1. V dropped 3 bases and J dropped 7; count of bases not matched to a gene: 8. The CDR3 is 14 amino acids. Germline V gives CDR1 SGHNT, CDR2 YYREEE (reference sequence).

V usage is TRBV14 and J usage is TRBJ1-2, with 8 bases identical to TRBD1. This CDR3 comprises 18 residues. The V and J ends lost 0 bases and 4 bases, in that order; junction bases with no gene match: 13. Germline CDR1 SGHDN, CDR2 FVKESK. The DNA of the CDR3 is TGTGCCAGCAGCCAAGACGCCAGGGGGACAGGCCGTGCCTATGGCTACACCTTC. Translated, it gives CASSQDARGTGRAYGYTF.

The genes are TRBV12-3 or TRBV12-4 and TRBJ1-1; the D is unclear. Trimming left V 8 bases short and J 6 bases short, with 16 bases between. The CDR3 is 13 residues long. CDR3 region: CASVLDIRAEAFF. The CDR3, as DNA: TGTGCCAGCGTACTTGACATCCGAGCTGAAGCTTTCTTT.

This chain links TRBV5-4 with TRBJ2-2, with 12 positions matching TRBD1. Germline lookup yields CDR1 SGHNT and CDR2 YYREEE (reference sequence). There are 16 residues in the CDR3. Trimming cost V 4 bases and J 14 bases; bases outside gene matches: 15. CDR3 DNA sequence: TGTGCCAGCAGCCGGGGGGGACAGGGGGCCTTGCGGTCTCTGTTTTTT. The encoded protein is CASSRGGQGALRSLFF.

CDR3 sequence: CAWSVGVGANVLTF. CDR3 nucleotide sequence: TGTGCCTGGAGTGTCGGGGTCGGGGCCAACGTCCTGACTTTC. The chain carries TRBV30 and TRBJ2-6, with D maybe TRBD2 (5 bases). Trimming removed 0 bases from V and 4 bases from J, with 7 bases in between. This CDR3 spans 14 amino acids. From germline, CDR1 is GTSNPN and CDR2 SVGIG (reference sequence).

The chain employs TRBV24-1 and TRBJ2-1, with D possibly matching TRBD1 (5 bases). This CDR3 contains 16 residues. Germline CDR1 is KGHDR and CDR2 is SFDVKD. V was shortened by 2 bases and J by 0 bases, with 10 bases between the two germline ends. Written as DNA, the CDR3 is TGTGCCACCAGTGATTCGGACACGAGCTCCTACAATGAGCAGTTCTTC. Residues: CATSDSDTSSYNEQFF.

V is TRBV13 and J is TRBJ2-1, with 9 bases fitting TRBD2. The germline V gene has CDR1 PRHDT and CDR2 FYEKMQ (reference sequence). This CDR3 spans 17 amino acids. Losses at the gene ends were 5 bases for V and 9 bases for J; bases not matched to a gene: 17. The CDR3 DNA sequence: TGTGCCAGCAGCCGACCAGTTAGCGGGAGATCAGTAAGTGAGCAGTTCTTC. It encodes CASSRPVSGRSVSEQFF.

The V call is TRBV7-9, the J call TRBJ1-3, with D possibly being TRBD1 (6 bases). Trimming pared 1 base from V and 0 bases from J, leaving 13 bases between. Germline assignment: CDR1 SEHNR and CDR2 FQNEAQ (reference sequence). The CDR3 runs to 17 residues. CDR3 nucleotides: TGTGCCAGCAGCTTAGAGGACAGCCAACTCTCTGGAAACACCATATATTTT. Encoded protein: CASSLEDSQLSGNTIYF.

This clone was counted only a few times. Different DNA sequences within this sample yield the same CDR3. V is TRBV6-4 and J is TRBJ2-1; 7 nucleotides align to TRBD2. This CDR3 comprises 15 residues. Unmatched junction bases numbered 2, after V lost 0 bases and J lost 3 bases. Germline values: CDR1 MRHNA, CDR2 SNTAGT. The chain's CDR3 is CASSDSSSGYNEQFF. The CDR3 nucleotides are TGTGCCAGCAGTGACTCGTCTAGCGGCTACAATGAGCAGTTCTTC.

This chain uses TRBV6-5 with TRBJ1-6, with a tentative D call TRBD1 (6 bases). The V gene's germline CDR1 is MNHEY and CDR2 SVGAGI. Trimming removed 0 bases from V and 8 bases from J, with 11 bases in between. The CDR3 consists of 15 residues. The CDR3 is CASSYSGRGDSPLHF. The CDR3 DNA sequence: TGTGCCAGCAGTTACTCGGGCAGGGGAGATTCACCCCTCCACTTT.

This sequence joins TRBV19 and TRBJ2-6, with TRBD1 identical over 9 bases. The CDR3 has 18 residues. In germline, CDR1 is LNHDA, CDR2 SQIVND (reference sequence). V lost 7 bases and J lost 0; bases outside the gene matches: 10. The CDR3 spells CASNDPGQGYSGANVLTF. The CDR3 DNA reads TGTGCCAGTAACGATCCGGGACAGGGATACTCTGGGGCCAACGTCCTGACTTTC. Drawing the rest from reference TRBV19 and TRBJ2-6, the complete variable domain is DGGITQSPKYLFRKEGQNVTLSCEQNLNHDAMYWYRQDPGQGLRLIYYSQIVNDFQKGDIAEGYSVSREKKESFPLTVTSAQKNPTAFYLCASNDPGQGYSGANVLTFGAGSRLTVL.

The rearrangement links TRBV10-3 to TRBJ1-1; D not certain. V was shortened by 10 bases and J by 1 base, with 10 bases between the two germline ends. Germline lookup yields CDR1 ENHRY and CDR2 SYGVKD. CDR3 length: 12 amino acids. CDR3 sequence: CATSTSNTEAFF. CDR3 sequence (DNA): TGTGCCACGTCGACATCGAACACTGAAGCTTTCTTT.

This CDR3 is CASSDRVWDEKLFF. The DNA for the CDR3 is TGTGCCAGCAGTGACAGGGTGTGGGATGAAAAACTGTTTTTT. The V gene is TRBV2, the J gene TRBJ1-4; D is possibly TRBD1 (5 bases). Deletions cut 3 bases from V and 6 bases from J, with 11 bases between. The CDR3 has 14 residues. Germline values: CDR1 SNHLY, CDR2 FYNNEI.